The TCR beta chain described here comes from a study of identical twins. This CDR3 spans 16 amino acids. Germline values: CDR1 SGHNT, CDR2 YENEEA. V lost 5 bases and J lost 0; bases outside the gene matches: 10. Each CDR3 protein is one row after TCRdb ran MiXCR on the 5' RACE reads. The table records roughly 190,000 distinct CDR3 sequences, 15% to 20% of them present only once. The sample was also linked to a second study, of T cells expressing NK-cell markers. That paper adds: It was sorted CD3+CD56-NKG2C+, CD3+CD56+NKG2C- and CD3+CD56+NKG2C+ T cells that provided the TCR beta repertoires.

This clonotype was obtained from a woman aged 18 to 35 in good health. Sequencing was carried out using CD8+ T cells sorted from blood. V gene TRBV11-3 combines with J gene TRBJ2-7; 7 nucleotides match TRBD1. The chain's CDR3 is CASSPLTGISSYEQYF. The DNA for the CDR3 is TGTGCCAGCAGCCCTTTGACAGGGATCAGCTCCTACGAGCAGTACTTC.